The 17 T cell receptor beta chains presented below share a single source sample, sequenced in a study of OX40 agonist ivuxolimab in advanced cancers. Method: immunoSEQ multiplex PCR; TCRdb's copy keeps in-frame clones and lacks some. Counted here are 60,000 to 90,000 clones, 88% occurring once; the ten biggest clones make up more than 0.85%. Sample: CD4+ or CD8+ T cells sorted from blood, taken in a trial of the OX40 agonist ivuxolimab. These receptors all stem from an adult with an advanced solid tumor such as melanoma, head and neck, liver or kidney cancer.

The chain joins TRBV7-9 to TRBJ1-5, with 8 bases that match TRBD1. Germline-derived CDR1 and CDR2 are SEHNR and FQNEAQ (reference sequence). The ends lost 7 bases at V and 5 bases at J; junction bases unmatched: 7. The CDR3 runs 14 residues. In nucleotides, the CDR3 is TGTGCCAGCACCCACGGACAGGGAGATCAGCCCCAGCATTTT. Translating gives CASTHGQGDQPQHF.

The V and J genes are TRBV4-2 and TRBJ2-3, with D hard to call. V lost 4 bases and J lost 6, with 14 bases in between. This CDR3 has 14 residues. Germline values: CDR1 LGHNA, CDR2 YNFKEQ. As DNA, the CDR3 is TGTGCCAGCAGCCCGACTCACCCCTGGGATACGCAGTATTTT. This gives the protein CASSPTHPWDTQYF.

The rearrangement uses TRBV5-4 and TRBJ2-1; the D is unclear. The CDR3 loop spans 13 amino acids. V was trimmed by 1 base and J by 4 bases, leaving 6 bases between them. The germline CDR1 and CDR2 sequences are SGHNT and YYREEE (reference sequence). In nucleotides, the CDR3 is TGTGCCAGCAGCTTGCAAAGATACAATGAGCAGTTCTTC. Protein sequence: CASSLQRYNEQFF.

The chain has TRBV28 and TRBJ1-2; D is unclear. Trimming cost V 3 bases and J 2 bases, with 7 bases left between them. Germline V gives CDR1 MDHEN, CDR2 SYDVKM. The CDR3 is made up of 13 amino acids. DNA of the CDR3: TGTGCCAGCAGTTTGGTCAGGAACTATGGCTACACCTTC. Translated: CASSLVRNYGYTF.

The chain links TRBV18 to TRBJ1-1; D possibly corresponds to TRBD1 (5 bases). Germline CDR1 and CDR2: KGHSH and LQKENI. The CDR3 runs to 14 residues. V lost 7 bases and J 2 bases, leaving 14 bases between the germline ends. For the CDR3, the DNA is TGTGCCAGCTTACAAACGGACACTAACACTGAAGCTTTCTTT. Its translation is CASLQTDTNTEAFF.

The chain uses TRBV7-2 and TRBJ1-4, with TRBD1 as a possible D gene (6 bases). Trimming stripped 5 bases from V and 0 bases from J, with 13 bases between. Germline V gene sequence: CDR1 SGHTA, CDR2 FQGNSA. This CDR3 contains 16 residues. The CDR3 DNA follows: TGTGCCAGCAGCCCCCAGGGGACTTCAACTAATGAAAAACTGTTTTTT. Amino acid sequence: CASSPQGTSTNEKLFF.

Relative to its sample, this clone is medium-sized. This sequence joins TRBV30 and TRBJ2-3, with TRBD2 as a possible D gene (5 bases). This CDR3 is 14 amino acids long. Trimming shortened V by 3 bases and J by 2 bases, and 12 bases separated the two germline ends. In germline, CDR1 is GTSNPN, CDR2 SVGIG (reference sequence). The CDR3 sequence: CAWRRGELTDTQYF. The CDR3 DNA reads as TGTGCCTGGAGACGGGGAGAACTCACAGATACGCAGTATTTT.

The chain recombines TRBV6-5 with TRBJ1-5, with 8 bases fitting TRBD1. The V and J ends lost 5 bases and 11 bases, in that order; junction bases with no gene match: 11. Germline V lookup: CDR1 MNHEY, CDR2 SVGAGI. The length of the CDR3 is 14 residues. CDR3 in DNA: TGTGCCAGCAGTCCGACAGGGGTAGAGGTGGCCCAGCATTTT. Residues: CASSPTGVEVAQHF.

J is TRBJ2-2 and V is TRBV7-9; 7 bases match TRBD1. The CDR3 runs 16 residues. V gave up 3 bases and J gave up 2 bases; unmatched junction bases: 6. The germline CDR1 and CDR2 sequences are SEHNR and FQNEAQ (reference sequence). CDR3 sequence: CASSFPGTANTGELFF. The CDR3 bases are TGTGCCAGCAGCTTCCCCGGGACAGCTAACACCGGGGAGCTGTTTTTT. The variable domain in full, with the rest retrieved from reference TRBV7-9 and TRBJ2-2, is DTGVSQNPRHKITKRGQNVTFRCDPISEHNRLYWYRQTLGQGPEFLTYFQNEAQLEKSRLLSDRFSAERPKGSFSTLEIQRTEQGDSAMYLCASSFPGTANTGELFFGEGSRLTVL.

The genes are TRBV6-4 and TRBJ2-2; D gene uncertain. Trimming pared 3 bases from V and 5 bases from J, leaving 16 bases between. Germline V lookup: CDR1 MRHNA, CDR2 SNTAGT. CDR3 size: 16 residues. CDR3 region: CASSENAAFETGELFF. CDR3 DNA sequence: TGTGCCAGCAGTGAAAATGCCGCCTTTGAAACCGGGGAGCTGTTTTTT.

The rearrangement joins TRBV7-2 to TRBJ2-1; a weak D match, TRBD2 (6 bases). V lost 5 bases, J lost 6 bases, and 17 bases lay in between. This CDR3 has 15 residues. Germline V CDR1 and CDR2: SGHTA, FQGNSA. The chain's CDR3 is CASSPPGLTPNEQFF. The CDR3 nucleotides read TGTGCCAGCAGCCCACCGGGACTCACGCCCAATGAGCAGTTCTTC.

The chain uses TRBV7-2 and TRBJ1-6, with 12 bases that match TRBD1. The trim removed 5 bases at V and 11 bases at J, leaving 7 bases unmatched. This CDR3 has 15 amino acids. Per the germline V gene, CDR1 is SGHTA and CDR2 is FQGNSA. This CDR3 is CASSRQGQGATPLHF. The CDR3 DNA reads as TGTGCCAGCAGCCGCCAGGGACAGGGGGCGACACCCCTCCACTTT.

The V call is TRBV7-2, the J call TRBJ2-3; 8 positions agree with TRBD2. Unmatched junction bases numbered 5, after V lost 2 bases and J lost 4 bases. The CDR3 length is 15 residues. CDR1 SGHTA and CDR2 FQGNSA come from the germline V gene. DNA for the CDR3: TGTGCCAGCAGCTTATCTCAGCGGGGGCCAGATACGCAGTATTTT. It is translated as CASSLSQRGPDTQYF. The full variable domain, rest sourced from reference TRBV7-2 and TRBJ2-3, is GAGVSQSPSNKVTEKGKDVELRCDPISGHTALYWYRQSLGQGLEFLIYFQGNSAPDKSGLPSDRFSAERTGGSVSTLTIQRTQQEDSAVYLCASSLSQRGPDTQYFGPGTRLTVL.

The chain has TRBV23-1 and TRBJ2-7; 8 bases map to TRBD1. TRBV23-1 is an ORF, and what it does is uncertain. The length of the CDR3 is 13 residues. V shed 5 bases and J 0 bases; nucleotides not matched to a gene: 0. DNA of the CDR3: TGCGCCAGCAGTGGGACAGGCTCCTACGAGCAGTACTTC. Residues: CASSGTGSYEQYF.

This clone was detected once. The chain uses TRBV2 and TRBJ1-2; tentative D call: TRBD1 (5 bases). Germline V gene lookup returns CDR1 SNHLY and CDR2 FYNNEI. CDR3 length: 16 residues. V was clipped by 6 bases and J by 0 bases, with 17 bases between them. The CDR3 loop reads CASSLTWGGSNYGYTF. As DNA, the CDR3 is TGTGCCAGCAGCCTCACATGGGGGGGGTCTAACTATGGCTACACCTTC.

The chain joins TRBV7-6 to TRBJ2-1; 8 bases fit TRBD2. V gave up 7 bases and J gave up 2 bases; unmatched junction bases: 7. Germline V gene data show CDR1 as SGHVS and CDR2 as FNYEAQ. The CDR3 loop spans 15 amino acids. DNA of the CDR3: TGTGCCAGCACTCAAAGCGGGAGACCCTACAATGAGCAGTTCTTC. Translating gives CASTQSGRPYNEQFF. The complete variable domain, with remaining parts taken from reference TRBV7-6 and TRBJ2-1, reads GAGVSQSPRYKVTKRGQDVALRCDPISGHVSLYWYRQALGQGPEFLTYFNYEAQQDKSGLPNDRFSAERPEGSISTLTIQRTEQRDSAMYRCASTQSGRPYNEQFFGPGTRLTVL.

This chain connects TRBV10-2 to TRBJ1-5, with unresolved D. Germline V gene sequence: CDR1 WSHSY, CDR2 SAAADI. Between the trimmed V and J ends, which lost 0 bases and 4 bases, there was a span of 13 bases. The CDR3 runs 16 residues. The CDR3 DNA sequence: TGCGCCAGCAGTGAGTCGGGCGGAATATCAAATCAGCCCCAGCATTTT. It encodes CASSESGGISNQPQHF.